The 6 T cell receptor beta chains below come from one sample, sequenced in a study of blood T cell repertoires in COVID-19. TCRdb's copy holds only in-frame clones and misses some; the assay was immunoSEQ multiplex PCR. The profile shows 250,000 or so clones, roughly 90% of them singletons. Sequenced input: peripheral blood. These receptor sequences come from a man younger than 40 with active or convalescent COVID-19.

V is TRBV11-3 and J is TRBJ2-2, with 9 bases aligning to TRBD1. V was pared by 6 bases and J by 6 bases, with 11 bases of the junction left unmatched. The CDR3 spans 16 residues. The germline V gene has CDR1 SGHNT and CDR2 YENEEA. For the CDR3, the DNA is TGTGCCAGCAGTTTCCCGAGGACAGGGGATTCCGGGGAGCTGTTTTTT. Translating gives CASSFPRTGDSGELFF.

The rearrangement links TRBV19 to TRBJ1-2, with 7 positions matching TRBD1. Losses at the gene ends were 2 bases for V and 8 bases for J; bases not matched to a gene: 11. The germline gives CDR1 LNHDA, CDR2 SQIVND (reference sequence). The CDR3 contains 15 residues. CDR3 residues: CASSISDRAPGGYTF. CDR3 sequence (DNA): TGTGCCAGTAGTATATCCGACAGGGCCCCAGGAGGCTACACCTTC.

The V gene is TRBV9, the J gene TRBJ2-4, with 7 bases that match TRBD2. The J segment lost 1 base and the V segment lost 0 bases, leaving 7 bases of the junction unmatched. The CDR3 loop spans 17 amino acids. The germline gives CDR1 SGDLS, CDR2 YYNGEE. DNA for the CDR3: TGTGCCAGCAGCGTAGGAGGTGGGGGAGGGGCCAAAAACATTCAGTACTTC. Its protein product is CASSVGGGGGAKNIQYF.

The rearrangement links TRBV6-5 to TRBJ1-6; D gene uncertain. V shed 6 bases and J shed 10 bases, with 10 bases lying between them. The V gene's germline CDR1 is MNHEY and CDR2 SVGAGI. The CDR3 runs 12 residues. The CDR3 reads CASRREQSPLHF. The DNA of the CDR3 is TGTGCCAGCAGGAGGGAACAATCACCCCTCCACTTT.

V is TRBV4-2 and J is TRBJ1-6; D gene uncertain. Germline V gene sequence: CDR1 LGHNA, CDR2 YNFKEQ. The CDR3 is 16 amino acids. The V gene lost 0 bases and the J gene lost 7 bases, with 13 bases spanning the gap. For the CDR3, the DNA is TGTGCCAGCAGCCAAGATGGAGGGCAGGTCAATTCACCCCTCCACTTT. It specifies CASSQDGGQVNSPLHF.

This clone is a singleton in its sample. The chain joins TRBV6-5 to TRBJ1-3, with 9 bases fitting TRBD1. Per the germline V gene, CDR1 is MNHEY and CDR2 is SVGAGI. The CDR3 sequence is 15 residues long. V gave up 2 bases and J gave up 9 bases; unmatched junction bases: 8. This CDR3 reads CASSYEGQGQSTIYF. In DNA, the CDR3 is TGTGCCAGCAGTTACGAGGGACAGGGCCAAAGCACCATATATTTT.